The 19 T cell receptor beta chains below were found in one sample sequenced in a study of CD8+CD57+ T cells in acquired aplastic anemia. The patients chosen for sequencing had shown expansion of CD8+CD57+ cells (detected by flow cytometry). TCR beta VDJ and CDR3 were profiled, and genomic DNA was the template. TCRdb processed the reads anew with MiXCR; each CDR3 protein has one entry. The table has about 190,000 distinct CDR3 sequences, roughly half seen once. The sequenced material came from sorted CD4+, CD8+, or CD8+CD57+ T cells (not recorded which) from PBMCs. These receptors were taken from a human donor with aplastic anemia.

The chain recombines TRBV4-2 with TRBJ2-3; 7 bases align to TRBD2. J gave up 8 bases and V 0 bases, and 8 bases lay outside the gene matches. The CDR3 length is 15 residues. CDR1 is LGHNA and CDR2 is YNFKEQ in the germline V gene. CDR3 protein: CASSQDTGGSRTQYF. The CDR3 DNA follows: TGTGCCAGCAGCCAAGATACCGGCGGGAGTCGTACGCAGTATTTT.

This clonotype has ten or more counts. The chain joins TRBV20-1 to TRBJ2-1; unclear D gene. CDR1 DFQATT and CDR2 SNEGSKA come from the germline V gene (reference sequence). V was cut by 6 bases and J by 1 base, with 13 bases left in between. CDR3 length: 14 residues. This CDR3 is CSAPASGSYNEQFF. As DNA, the CDR3 is TGCAGTGCCCCAGCCTCTGGGTCCTACAATGAGCAGTTCTTC.

This clonotype was observed at least ten times. This chain links TRBV4-3 with TRBJ1-2, with a possible D match to TRBD1 (5 bases). Between the trimmed V and J ends, which lost 0 bases and 4 bases, there was a span of 12 bases. The CDR3 contains 15 residues. Germline loops: CDR1 LGHNA, CDR2 YSLEER. The CDR3 loop is CASSQDYGGGYGYTF. In DNA, the CDR3 is TGCGCCAGCAGCCAAGATTATGGGGGAGGCTATGGCTACACCTTC.

The rearrangement uses TRBV2 and TRBJ2-7; no definite D call. Trimming cost V 4 bases and J 7 bases, with 8 bases left between them. The CDR3 sequence is 11 residues long. Germline-derived CDR1 and CDR2 are SNHLY and FYNNEI. CDR3 loop: CASSGDGEQYF. CDR3 coding DNA: TGTGCCAGCAGTGGTGATGGGGAGCAGTACTTC.

The rearrangement uses TRBV10-3 and TRBJ2-7, with TRBD1 matching 10 bases. Germline V gene data show CDR1 as ENHRY and CDR2 as SYGVKD. This CDR3 is built from 15 residues. The J segment lost 5 bases and the V segment lost 5 bases, leaving 9 bases of the junction unmatched. The CDR3: CAISFSTGGMNEQYF. CDR3 nucleotide sequence: TGTGCCATCAGTTTCTCGACAGGGGGCATGAACGAGCAGTACTTC.

This clonotype was observed once. The gene calls are TRBV24-1 and TRBJ2-1, with D possibly matching TRBD1 (5 bases). CDR1 is KGHDR and CDR2 is SFDVKD in the germline V gene. This CDR3 comprises 15 residues. The V end lost 0 bases, the J end lost 6 bases, and 11 bases lay between the germline ends. CDR3 DNA: TGTGCCACCAGTGATTTGCGCAGGGTCGGCAATGAGCAGTTCTTC. The encoded protein is CATSDLRRVGNEQFF.

The sample holds many counts of this clonotype. The V gene is TRBV20-1, the J gene TRBJ1-1, with D possibly TRBD1 on 5 matching bases. CDR1 is DFQATT and CDR2 is SNEGSKA in the germline V gene (reference sequence). This CDR3 contains 15 residues. Trimming left V 1 base short and J 6 bases short, with 18 bases between. This CDR3 reads CSARVQEGRNAEAFF. DNA of the CDR3: TGCAGTGCTAGAGTTCAGGAGGGGCGAAACGCTGAAGCTTTCTTT.

The V call is TRBV10-3, the J call TRBJ2-7; no clear D gene. V was cut by 4 bases and J by 0 bases, with 7 bases left in between. Germline values: CDR1 ENHRY, CDR2 SYGVKD. This CDR3 is built from 13 residues. CDR3 nucleotides: TGTGCCATCAGTGTGAGTAGCTCCTACGAGCAGTACTTC. This sequence encodes CAISVSSSYEQYF.

J is TRBJ2-1 and V is TRBV20-1, with D tentatively TRBD1 (5 bases). The CDR3 runs 16 residues. Germline V gene data show CDR1 as DFQATT and CDR2 as SNEGSKA (reference sequence). Trimming removed 0 bases at V and 0 bases at J, with 12 bases between. CDR3 amino acids: CSARDQLTDSYNEQFF. In nucleotides, the CDR3 is TGCAGTGCTAGAGATCAATTGACAGACTCCTACAATGAGCAGTTCTTC.

The chain combines TRBV5-1 with TRBJ2-3; 11 nucleotides line up with TRBD1. The CDR3 runs 15 residues. Germline V gives CDR1 SGHRS, CDR2 YFSETQ. V lost 4 bases, J lost 6 bases, and 7 bases stayed unmatched. CDR3 residues: CASSHGQGALDTQYF. DNA for the CDR3: TGCGCCAGCAGCCATGGACAGGGGGCCCTCGATACGCAGTATTTT.

The chain combines TRBV20-1 with TRBJ2-1, with 10 nucleotides matching TRBD1. With 6 bases clipped from V and 7 bases from J, the junction kept 6 bases outside the gene matches. Germline V gene sequence: CDR1 DFQATT, CDR2 SNEGSKA (reference sequence). This CDR3 has 13 amino acids. CDR3 loop: CSAVGQGVNEQFF. The CDR3 DNA reads TGCAGTGCCGTAGGACAGGGGGTTAATGAGCAGTTCTTC.

The J gene is TRBJ2-5, the V gene TRBV19; TRBD1 might be the D (6 bases). Germline CDR1 LNHDA, CDR2 SQIVND (reference sequence). The CDR3 covers 12 residues. Trimming left V 6 bases short and J 5 bases short, with 10 bases between. The CDR3 nucleotides are TGTGCCAGTAGCTCTGACAGGGAGACCCAGTACTTC. It codes for CASSSDRETQYF. Complete variable domain (other parts from reference TRBV19 and TRBJ2-5): DGGITQSPKYLFRKEGQNVTLSCEQNLNHDAMYWYRQDPGQGLRLIYYSQIVNDFQKGDIAEGYSVSREKKESFPLTVTSAQKNPTAFYLCASSSDRETQYFGPGTRLLVL.

Of note for this clonotype: The junction departs from the called germline gene at one end, perhaps through a read error. The chain is built from TRBV19 and TRBJ2-3; 16 nucleotides line up with TRBD2. Germline CDR1 and CDR2: LNHDA and SQIVND (reference sequence). This CDR3 has 13 residues. The CDR3, as DNA: TGTGCCAGCAGCATGGGACTAGCGGGAGGGCGGCATTTT. Protein: CASSMGLAGGRHF.

This clonotype was seen just once. The V gene is TRBV2, the J gene TRBJ1-6, with 8 bases matching TRBD1. CDR3 length equals 14 residues. V lost 6 bases to trimming and J lost 9 bases; unmatched junction nucleotides: 7. Germline V lookup: CDR1 SNHLY, CDR2 FYNNEI. This chain's CDR3 is CASSLAGGGSPLHF. The CDR3 region has the DNA TGTGCCAGCAGCTTGGCAGGGGGCGGTTCACCCCTCCACTTT.

This clonotype was seen at least ten times. The rearrangement links TRBV7-3 to TRBJ2-6; possibly TRBD1 for D (5 bases). Germline assignment: CDR1 SGHTA and CDR2 FQGTGA. The ends were cut back, 5 bases at V and 0 bases at J, with 17 bases in the middle. The CDR3 consists of 18 residues. CDR3 sequence (DNA): TGTGCCAGCAGCGCGGTAGTCGACAGACGCTCTGGGGCCAACGTCCTGACTTTC. Encoded protein: CASSAVVDRRSGANVLTF.

The table lists this clonotype with many counts. The gene calls are TRBV5-1 and TRBJ1-6; TRBD1 might be the D (6 bases). Looked up from germline, CDR1 is SGHRS and CDR2 is YFSETQ. This CDR3 region has 14 residues. Trimming shortened V by 4 bases and J by 14 bases, and 19 bases separated the two germline ends. The DNA for the CDR3 is TGCGCCAGCAGCCCGGACGGGGAGGCAGGGGCCCTCCACTTT. Translating it yields CASSPDGEAGALHF.

This clonotype was picked up a small number of times. Possible read error: a much larger clone is one base away. Since no conserved phenylalanine or tryptophan closes the CDR3, a read error is the likely cause. The genes are TRBV7-2 and TRBJ2-3, with D perhaps matching TRBD1 or TRBD2 (5 bases each). This CDR3 region has 13 residues. Germline loops: CDR1 SGHTA, CDR2 FQGNSA. The CDR3 loop reads CASSRDGTDTQYL. The CDR3 DNA is TGCGCCAGCAGCCGGGACGGAACAGATACGCAGTATCTT.

This chain connects TRBV7-4 to TRBJ1-1; D is perhaps TRBD1 (5 bases). The CDR3 is made up of 16 amino acids. CDR1 and CDR2 from the germline V gene are SGHVT and SQSDAQ. Trimming removed 5 bases at V and 0 bases at J, with 16 bases between. CDR3: CASSPLGGAMNTEAFF. The CDR3 nucleotides are TGTGCCAGCAGCCCTCTGGGAGGGGCAATGAACACTGAAGCTTTCTTT.

The table lists this clonotype with many counts. The chain combines TRBV2 with TRBJ1-5, with TRBD1 as a possible D gene (5 bases). Germline V gene data show CDR1 as SNHLY and CDR2 as FYNNEI. CDR3 length: 16 amino acids. Trimming removed 1 base at V and 6 bases at J, with 16 bases between. The CDR3 DNA is TGTGCCAGCAGTGAAGAGATGGCGGGGGTGGGTCAGCCCCAGCATTTT. It translates to CASSEEMAGVGQPQHF.